A selection of T cell receptor beta chains follows, all from one sample in a study of shared clonotypes between healthy human individuals. The data were produced by immunoSEQ multiplex PCR, yet TCRdb's version contains in-frame clones alone and is incomplete. Found here are approximately 620,000 clones, almost 97% of them singletons; the top ten hold 0.057%. The sequenced sample consisted of naive CD4+ T cells sorted from blood. These receptors were collected from a woman aged 30 to 39 in good health. CDR3s include the opening cysteine and the closing phenylalanine or tryptophan. The D gene is left open where the match is weak. Clone sizes are given selectively: once, few, many, or a class where the clone is expanded.

>TRBJ2-2|.|TRBD2|TRBV5-1
CASSLGAGVVTGELFF
TGCGCCAGCAGCTTGGGAGCGGGAGTAGTTACCGGGGAGCTGTTTTTT
>TRBJ1-1|few|TRBD1|TRBV19
CASSSTGGTEAFF
TGTGCCAGTAGTTCGACAGGGGGCACTGAAGCTTTCTTT
>TRBJ2-7|.|TRBD2|TRBV5-8
CASSLVTSVEQYF
TGTGCCAGCAGCTTAGTAACTAGCGTAGAGCAGTACTTC
>TRBJ2-7|.|.|TRBV6-6
CASSYSRSGGEQYF
TGTGCCAGCAGTTACTCGAGGTCAGGGGGGGAGCAGTACTTC
>TRBJ2-5|once|.|TRBV18
CASSPVGHRGETQYF
TGTGCCAGCTCACCGGTTGGCCACCGGGGGGAGACCCAGTACTTC
>TRBJ2-5|.|.|TRBV5-1
CASSTGHRGLETQYF
TGCGCCAGCAGCACCGGGCACCGGGGGCTAGAGACCCAGTACTTC
>TRBJ2-7|.|.|TRBV15
CATSRVVAGVNEQYF
TGTGCCACCAGCAGAGTGGTGGCAGGGGTGAACGAGCAGTACTTC
>TRBJ2-7|.|.|TRBV7-2
CASSLVAYYEQYF
TGTGCCAGCAGCTTAGTGGCGTACTACGAGCAGTACTTC
>TRBJ2-1|.|.|TRBV4-1
CASSQVLPWDEQFF
TGCGCCAGCAGCCAAGTCCTACCTTGGGATGAGCAGTTCTTC
>TRBJ2-3|.|.|TRBV9
CASSQDITDTQYF
TGTGCCAGCAGCCAAGACATCACAGATACGCAGTATTTT
>TRBJ2-7|.|.|TRBV6-5
CASSFGGRRYEQYF
TGTGCCAGCAGTTTCGGGGGGCGGCGATACGAGCAGTACTTC
>TRBJ1-6|.|.|TRBV7-9
CASSLGQFGSPLHF
TGTGCCAGCAGCTTAGGACAGTTCGGCTCACCCCTCCACTTT
>TRBJ1-5|.|TRBD1|TRBV19
CASSIGQGAYQPQHF
TGTGCCAGTAGTATAGGACAGGGGGCGTATCAGCCCCAGCATTTT
>TRBJ2-3|.|.|TRBV5-1
CASSLVVVGGTDTQYF
TGCGCCAGCAGCTTGGTAGTTGTCGGGGGCACAGATACGCAGTATTTT